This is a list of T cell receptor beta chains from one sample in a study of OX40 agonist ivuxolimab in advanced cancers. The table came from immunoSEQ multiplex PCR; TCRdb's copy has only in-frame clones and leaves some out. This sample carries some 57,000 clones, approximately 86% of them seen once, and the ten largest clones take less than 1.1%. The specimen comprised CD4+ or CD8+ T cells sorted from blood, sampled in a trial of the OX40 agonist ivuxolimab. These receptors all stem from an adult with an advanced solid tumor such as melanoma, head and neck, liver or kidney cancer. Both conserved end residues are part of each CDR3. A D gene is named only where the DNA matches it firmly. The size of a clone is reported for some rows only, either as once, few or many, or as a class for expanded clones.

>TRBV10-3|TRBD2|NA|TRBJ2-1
CAVEPGGPENEQFF
TGTGCCGTAGAACCGGGAGGGCCTGAGAATGAGCAGTTCTTC
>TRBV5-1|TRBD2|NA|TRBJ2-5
CASSLGGLAGGEETQYF
TGCGCCAGCAGCTTAGGGGGACTAGCGGGAGGGGAAGAGACCCAGTACTTC
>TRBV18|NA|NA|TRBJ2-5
CASSPWASGGQETQYF
TGTGCCAGCTCACCCTGGGCATCCGGGGGCCAAGAGACCCAGTACTTC
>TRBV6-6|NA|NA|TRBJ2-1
CASRFLASEQFF
TGTGCCAGCAGATTCCTAGCGAGTGAGCAGTTCTTC
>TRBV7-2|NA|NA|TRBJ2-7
CASSSDSSFYEQYF
TGTGCCAGCAGCTCAGACAGCAGTTTCTACGAGCAGTACTTC
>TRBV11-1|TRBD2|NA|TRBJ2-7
CASSLEGDYSYEQYF
TGTGCCAGCAGCTTAGAAGGGGACTACTCCTACGAGCAGTACTTC
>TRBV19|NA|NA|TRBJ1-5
CASSISAAGSQPQHF
TGTGCCAGTAGTATCAGTGCAGCAGGGAGTCAGCCCCAGCATTTT
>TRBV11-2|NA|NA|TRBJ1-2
CASTQSPGRDNYGYTF
TGTGCCAGCACCCAGTCCCCAGGGCGGGATAACTATGGCTACACCTTC
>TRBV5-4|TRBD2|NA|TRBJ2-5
CASSPGGLAGGPETQYF
TGTGCCAGCAGCCCGGGGGGACTAGCGGGAGGGCCTGAGACCCAGTACTTC
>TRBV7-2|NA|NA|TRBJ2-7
CASSPRGGPTTYEQYF
TGTGCCAGCAGCCCTAGAGGGGGACCGACCACCTACGAGCAGTACTTC
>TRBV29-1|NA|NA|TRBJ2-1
CSVGSPLGGNEQFF
TGCAGCGTTGGGTCCCCTCTGGGTGGCAATGAGCAGTTCTTC
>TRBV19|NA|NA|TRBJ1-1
CASSIRTGMNTEAFF
TGTGCCAGTAGTATCCGAACAGGAATGAACACTGAAGCTTTCTTT
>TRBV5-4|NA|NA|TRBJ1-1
CASSLDGPLNTEAFF
TGTGCCAGCAGCTTGGATGGACCGTTAAACACTGAAGCTTTCTTT
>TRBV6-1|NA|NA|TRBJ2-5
CASSGGRREETQYF
TGTGCCAGCAGTGGGGGACGGAGGGAAGAGACCCAGTACTTC
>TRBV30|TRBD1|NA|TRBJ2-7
CAWRAGTVSSYEQYF
TGTGCCTGGAGGGCCGGGACAGTAAGCTCCTACGAGCAGTACTTC
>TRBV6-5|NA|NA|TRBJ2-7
CASSYVLAGAYEQYF
TGTGCCAGCAGTTACGTCCTGGCGGGGGCTTACGAGCAGTACTTC
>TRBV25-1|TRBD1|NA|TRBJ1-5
CASSETGFNQPQHF
TGTGCCAGCAGTGAGACAGGGTTCAACCAGCCCCAGCATTTT
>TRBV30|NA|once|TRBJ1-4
CAWSEDSNEKLFF
TGTGCCTGGAGTGAGGACAGTAATGAAAAACTGTTTTTT
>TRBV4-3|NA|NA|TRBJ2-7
CASSQEAGQTLPQYF
TGCGCCAGCAGCCAAGAGGCGGGACAGACCTTACCGCAGTACTTC
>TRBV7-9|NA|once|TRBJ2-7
CASSFVGYEQYF
TGTGCCAGCAGCTTCGTCGGCTACGAGCAGTACTTC
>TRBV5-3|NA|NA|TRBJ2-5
CARSNQETQYF
TGTGCCAGAAGCAACCAAGAGACCCAGTACTTC
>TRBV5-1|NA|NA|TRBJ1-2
CASSLVGGDYGYTF
TGCGCCAGCAGCTTGGTGGGGGGAGACTATGGCTACACCTTC
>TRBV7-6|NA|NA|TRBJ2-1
CASSLGGKNEQFF
TGTGCCAGCAGCTTAGGGGGCAAGAATGAGCAGTTCTTC
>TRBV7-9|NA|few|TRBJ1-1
CASSLEDREAFF
TGTGCCAGCAGCTTAGAAGACAGGGAAGCTTTCTTT
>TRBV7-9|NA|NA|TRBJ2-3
CASSLARGPRDEDTQYF
TGTGCCAGCAGCTTAGCGCGGGGTCCCCGGGATGAGGATACGCAGTATTTT
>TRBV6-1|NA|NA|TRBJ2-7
CASSEAVNYSYEQYF
TGTGCCAGCAGTGAAGCGGTAAACTACTCCTACGAGCAGTACTTC
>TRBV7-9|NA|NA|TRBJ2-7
CASSSGRIYEQYF
TGTGCCAGCAGCTCAGGCAGGATTTACGAGCAGTACTTC
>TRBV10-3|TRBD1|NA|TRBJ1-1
CASVGQGARTEAFF
TGTGCCAGCGTCGGACAGGGGGCGAGGACTGAAGCTTTCTTT
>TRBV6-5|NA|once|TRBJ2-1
CATQTGTSSYNEQFF
TGTGCCACTCAGACTGGGACTTCTTCCTACAATGAGCAGTTCTTC
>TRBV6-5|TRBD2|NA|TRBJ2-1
CASTGLAGGGEQFF
TGTGCCAGCACTGGACTAGCGGGAGGGGGTGAGCAGTTCTTC
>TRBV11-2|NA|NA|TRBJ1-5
CASSFGREQPQHF
TGTGCCAGCAGCTTTGGCAGGGAACAGCCCCAGCATTTT
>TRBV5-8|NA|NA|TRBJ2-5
CASSLGQETQYF
TGTGCCAGCAGCTTGGGGCAAGAGACCCAGTACTTC
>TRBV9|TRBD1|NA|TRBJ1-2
CASSVDSGGEGYTF
TGTGCCAGCAGCGTAGATTCAGGGGGCGAGGGCTACACCTTC
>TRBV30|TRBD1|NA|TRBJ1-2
CAWSRDRPYGYTF
TGTGCCTGGAGCCGGGACAGGCCCTATGGCTACACCTTC
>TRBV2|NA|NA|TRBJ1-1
CASRGTPWDTEAFF
TGTGCCAGCAGAGGGACGCCGTGGGACACTGAAGCTTTCTTT
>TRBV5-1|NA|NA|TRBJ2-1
CASADIAYNEQFF
TGCGCCAGCGCAGACATAGCCTACAATGAGCAGTTCTTC
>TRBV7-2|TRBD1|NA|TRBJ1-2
CASSFDRGLNGYTF
TGTGCCAGCAGCTTCGACAGGGGGCTCAATGGCTACACCTTC
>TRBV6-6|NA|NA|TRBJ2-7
CASIPGHGVYEQYF
TGTGCCAGCATCCCAGGACACGGGGTCTACGAGCAGTACTTC
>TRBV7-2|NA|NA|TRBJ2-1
CASSFTPSDEQFF
TGTGCCAGCAGCTTTACCCCCTCCGATGAGCAGTTCTTC
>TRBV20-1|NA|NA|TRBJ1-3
CSVMAGRAIYF
TGCAGTGTTATGGCTGGAAGGGCCATATATTTT
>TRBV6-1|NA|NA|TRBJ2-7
CASSEFSDAYEQYF
TGTGCCAGCAGTGAGTTTTCCGACGCGTACGAGCAGTACTTC
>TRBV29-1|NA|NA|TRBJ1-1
CSVEVGGLAFF
TGCAGCGTTGAAGTGGGAGGGTTAGCTTTCTTT
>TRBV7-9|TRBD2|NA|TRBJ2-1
CASIPGASGIGEQFF
TGTGCCAGCATCCCCGGGGCTAGCGGGATAGGGGAGCAGTTCTTC
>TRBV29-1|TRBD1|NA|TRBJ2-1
CSHDSTGVGYNEQFF
TGCAGCCACGATTCCACAGGGGTGGGTTACAATGAGCAGTTCTTC
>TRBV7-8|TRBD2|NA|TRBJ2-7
CASSLGGARASGPSYEQYF
TGTGCCAGCAGCCTCGGGGGGGCGCGGGCTAGCGGTCCATCCTACGAGCAGTACTTC
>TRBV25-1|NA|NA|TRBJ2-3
CASSTMGTDTQYF
TGTGCCAGCAGTACAATGGGGACAGATACGCAGTATTTT
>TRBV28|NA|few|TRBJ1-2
CASRIAYGYTF
TGTGCCAGCAGGATAGCCTATGGCTACACCTTC
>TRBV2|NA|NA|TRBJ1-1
CASAREGTEAFF
TGTGCCAGTGCGCGGGAGGGGACTGAAGCTTTCTTT
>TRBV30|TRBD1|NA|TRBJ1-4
CAWSETGGSEKLFF
TGTGCCTGGAGTGAGACAGGGGGCAGTGAAAAACTGTTTTTT
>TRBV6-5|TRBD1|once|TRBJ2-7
CASRADRDEQYF
TGTGCCAGCAGAGCCGACAGGGACGAACAGTACTTC
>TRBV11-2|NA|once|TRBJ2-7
CASSLSSQGYEQYF
TGTGCCAGCAGCTTAAGTTCCCAGGGATACGAGCAGTACTTC
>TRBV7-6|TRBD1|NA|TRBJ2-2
CASSSTGGSTGELFF
TGTGCCAGCAGCTCCACAGGGGGATCCACCGGGGAGCTGTTTTTT
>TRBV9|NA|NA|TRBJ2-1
CASSVDPSSYNEQFF
TGTGCCAGCAGCGTAGACCCGAGCTCCTACAATGAGCAGTTCTTC
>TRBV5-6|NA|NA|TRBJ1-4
CASSLGRTGEKLFF
TGTGCCAGCAGCTTGGGGAGGACGGGCGAAAAACTGTTTTTT
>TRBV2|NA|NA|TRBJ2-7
CASSEEGWRTYEQYF
TGTGCCAGCAGTGAAGAGGGGTGGAGGACCTACGAGCAGTACTTC
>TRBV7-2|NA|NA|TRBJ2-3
CASSLVPGAIDTQYF
TGTGCCAGCAGCTTAGTTCCGGGGGCAATAGATACGCAGTATTTT
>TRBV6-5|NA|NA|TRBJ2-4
CASSYSRSENIQYF
TGTGCCAGCAGTTACTCGAGGAGCGAAAACATTCAGTACTTC
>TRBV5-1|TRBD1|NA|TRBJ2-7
CASSLGGTGGGQYF
TGCGCCAGCAGCTTGGGAGGGACAGGGGGCGGGCAGTACTTC